The next 3 T cell receptor beta chains were all read from a single sample in a study of cytomegalovirus exposure and HLA in healthy donors. Primers included in the PCR were 60 Vbeta and 13 Jbeta primers. Using immunoSEQ multiplex PCR, the repertoire was profiled, and TCRdb retains in-frame clones only, with some absent. The sample comprises 120,000 or so clones, roughly 83% of which are singletons, and over 15% rests with the top ten. Sequenced material: PBMCs. The receptors originated from a man younger than 30 in good health and CMV-seropositive.

The chain couples TRBV13 to TRBJ2-7; 7 nucleotides align to TRBD1. The CDR3 loop spans 15 amino acids. The germline gives CDR1 PRHDT, CDR2 FYEKMQ (reference sequence). The V segment lost 5 bases and the J segment 2 bases; nucleotides outside the gene matches: 9. The CDR3 bases are TGTGCCAGCAGCCCTCCCCAGGGGGAAACCTACGAGCAGTACTTC. It specifies CASSPPQGETYEQYF.

For the CDR3, the DNA is TGCGCCAGCAGCCTGCGGACAGGGGGGAACTATGGCTACACCTTC. Protein product: CASSLRTGGNYGYTF. The chain has TRBV5-1 and TRBJ1-2; TRBD1 aligns across 10 bases. Germline assignment: CDR1 SGHRS and CDR2 YFSETQ. The trim removed 4 bases at V and 2 bases at J, leaving 5 bases unmatched. CDR3 length equals 15 residues.

The CDR3 spells CASSTSEGHPTNEKLFF. CDR3 bases: TGTGCCAGCAGTACCTCCGAGGGACACCCCACTAATGAAAAACTGTTTTTT. This sequence joins TRBV27 and TRBJ1-4, with a possible D match to TRBD1 (6 bases). CDR1 is MNHEY, CDR2 SMNVEV, per germline (reference sequence). This CDR3 comprises 17 residues. V was clipped by 5 bases and J by 2 bases, with 18 bases between them.